This T cell receptor beta chain was sequenced for a study of cytomegalovirus exposure and HLA in healthy donors. Study-wide results and caveats: Later analysis suggested most CMV-associated TCR beta chains were HLA-restricted. Later work associated around 18,000 TCR beta sequences with HLA alleles at 0.05 false discovery rate.

These donors counted as nominally healthy when sampled, but unrecorded immune exposures were likely. PCR amplification relied on 60 Vbeta primers (plus 13 Jbeta primers). Repertoires were generated with immunoSEQ multiplex PCR, while TCRdb's copy carries only in-frame clones and drops some. Here the sample spans 150,000 to 200,000 clones, approximately 80% being singletons. This clone is a singleton in its sample. Its antigen is not identified. Sequenced sample: PBMCs. The sequence was collected from a woman aged 45-59 years in good health and CMV-seronegative.

CDR3 bases: TGTGCCAGCAGTCACCTCATCTCGTTGGGGGCCCGGGAGACCCAGTACTTC. Translation: CASSHLISLGARETQYF. The rearrangement joins TRBV14 to TRBJ2-5; a possible D gene is TRBD1 (6 bases). This CDR3 contains 17 residues. Trimming removed 6 bases at V and 5 bases at J, with 25 bases between. The V gene's germline CDR1 is SGHDN and CDR2 FVKESK.